The 26 T cell receptor beta chains reported below all come from one sample, sequenced in a study of vaccination and CD4 T cells after COVID-19. These receptors' targets are unknown. Oncomine TCR Beta short-read sequencing was applied to DNA from cultured CD4+ T cells. Using its own MiXCR run on the PCR reads, TCRdb lists one record per CDR3 protein. The profile covers around 20,000 distinct CDR3 sequences, with approximately 53% appearing a single time and roughly 6.5% taken by the ten largest. Treatment reported: approximately 10-day PBMC culture with coronavirus spike peptide pools or control peptides (ViraFEST assay). What was sequenced was CD4+ T cells from blood, cultured in vitro. All receptors derive from a human donor who had recovered from COVID-19.

This clonotype occurred once. The chain employs TRBV10-3 and TRBJ2-3, with 8 bases fitting TRBD2. The ends lost 5 bases at V and 4 bases at J; junction bases unmatched: 11. The CDR3 runs to 16 residues. CDR1 and CDR2 from the germline V gene are ENHRY and SYGVKD. Here the CDR3 DNA reads TGTGCCATCAGTCTCGGCGGGAGGAATAGGCCAGATACGCAGTATTTT. As protein: CAISLGGRNRPDTQYF.

This chain uses TRBV6-1 with TRBJ2-5, with TRBD1 as a possible D gene (6 bases). Germline CDR1 MNHNS, CDR2 SASEGT. The length of the CDR3 is 18 residues. Trimming pared 6 bases from V and 2 bases from J, leaving 25 bases between. The CDR3, as DNA: TGTGCCAGCAGGCCCACGCTCACAGGGTCGAGTTTACAAGAGACCCAGTACTTC. This gives the protein CASRPTLTGSSLQETQYF.

The gene calls are TRBV11-3 and TRBJ1-1; D remains ambiguous. The V end lost 0 bases, the J end lost 2 bases, and 7 bases lay between the germline ends. CDR1 is SGHNT, CDR2 YENEEA, per germline. This CDR3 comprises 14 residues. CDR3 in DNA: TGTGCCAGCAGCTTAGAGTGGACTAACACTGAAGCTTTCTTT. It specifies CASSLEWTNTEAFF. Full variable domain (outside the CDR3, taken from reference TRBV11-3 and TRBJ1-1): EAGVVQSPRYKIIEKKQPVAFWCNPISGHNTLYWYLQNLGQGPELLIRYENEEAVDDSQLPKDRFSAERLKGVDSTLKIQPAELGDSAVYLCASSLEWTNTEAFFGQGTRLTVV.

The chain has TRBV15 and TRBJ2-1; TRBD2 might be the D (6 bases). The CDR3 has 15 amino acids. Trimming took 0 bases from V and 6 from J, leaving 12 bases between them. CDR1 and CDR2 from the germline V gene are LNHNV and YYDKDF (reference sequence). The CDR3 sequence: CATSREGTASNEQFF. As DNA, the CDR3 is TGTGCCACCAGCAGAGAAGGGACTGCGAGCAATGAGCAGTTCTTC.

This clonotype was seen more than once but under ten times. The chain joins TRBV28 to TRBJ1-6, with 7 bases aligning to TRBD1. Trimming at V came to 7 bases and at J to 5 bases, leaving 11 bases not matched to a gene. CDR1 and CDR2 (germline): MDHEN, SYDVKM. The CDR3 has 16 residues. In nucleotides, the CDR3 is TGTGCCAGCACCAACATGGGGACAGCTCATAATTCACCCCTCCACTTT. As protein: CASTNMGTAHNSPLHF.

The DNA of the CDR3 is TGTGCCTGGAGCGGACTAGCCGGGGTGACCCAGTACTTC. It codes for CAWSGLAGVTQYF. J is TRBJ2-5 and V is TRBV30, with 8 nucleotides matching TRBD2. The trim removed 3 bases at V and 7 bases at J, leaving 7 bases unmatched. The CDR3 has 13 residues. Germline loops: CDR1 GTSNPN, CDR2 SVGIG (reference sequence).

The count of this clonotype is one. V is TRBV5-1 and J is TRBJ2-2; D is possibly TRBD2 (6 bases). From germline, CDR1 is SGHRS and CDR2 YFSETQ. The V end lost 4 bases, the J end lost 0 bases, and 13 bases lay between the germline ends. The CDR3 spans 16 residues. DNA for the CDR3: TGCGCCAGCAGCCGGCTGGGACTCGCGAACACCGGGGAGCTGTTTTTT. Amino acid sequence: CASSRLGLANTGELFF.

This clonotype was seen a handful of times. The chain couples TRBV7-3 to TRBJ2-3, with D unresolved. V gave up 5 bases and J gave up 5 bases, with 14 bases separating them. The CDR3 loop spans 14 amino acids. Germline lookup yields CDR1 SGHTA and CDR2 FQGTGA. CDR3 nucleotide sequence: TGTGCCAGCAGCCGGACCCTGGTAGGAGATACGCAGTATTTT. Protein: CASSRTLVGDTQYF.

V gene TRBV18 combines with J gene TRBJ1-1; TRBD1 matches at 10 bases. The germline gives CDR1 KGHSH, CDR2 LQKENI. The ends lost 5 bases at V and 4 bases at J; junction bases unmatched: 1. The CDR3 has 13 amino acids. The CDR3 region has the DNA TGTGCCAGCTCAGGGACAGGGGTCACTGAAGCTTTCTTT. Translated, it gives CASSGTGVTEAFF.

The V gene is TRBV6-5, the J gene TRBJ2-7, with 11 bases fitting TRBD1. There are 14 residues in the CDR3. CDR1 MNHEY and CDR2 SVGAGI come from the germline V gene. The ends lost 7 bases at V and 7 bases at J; junction bases unmatched: 9. The DNA for the CDR3 is TGTGCCAGCACCCAAAGGGACAGGGGGTATGAGCAGTACTTC. Translated: CASTQRDRGYEQYF.

This clonotype was found a few times. The rearrangement links TRBV20-1 to TRBJ2-1; D possibly corresponds to TRBD2 (5 bases). This CDR3 has 12 residues. The ends were cut back, 5 bases at V and 6 bases at J, with 11 bases in the middle. The V gene's germline CDR1 is DFQATT and CDR2 SNEGSKA (reference sequence). This CDR3 reads CSARRDFNEQFF. As DNA, the CDR3 is TGCAGTGCTCGCCGGGATTTCAATGAGCAGTTCTTC.

This clonotype was observed a handful of times. This chain connects TRBV19 to TRBJ1-3; D is undetermined. The germline gives CDR1 LNHDA, CDR2 SQIVND (reference sequence). The length of the CDR3 is 12 residues. The ends were cut back, 10 bases at V and 0 bases at J, with 7 bases in the middle. Here the CDR3 reads CATQSSGNTIYF. The DNA of the CDR3 is TGTGCCACCCAGAGCTCTGGAAACACCATATATTTT.

This clonotype was seen only a few times. The chain has TRBV7-2 and TRBJ1-2, with D possibly TRBD1 on 5 matching bases. The CDR3 has 14 amino acids. Germline lookup yields CDR1 SGHTA and CDR2 FQGNSA. Trimming pared 5 bases from V and 4 bases from J, leaving 14 bases between. CDR3 nucleotide sequence: TGTGCCAGCAGCGCCGGGACTGCCGGCTATGGCTACACCTTC. Translation: CASSAGTAGYGYTF.

The V call is TRBV9, the J call TRBJ2-1; 8 bases line up with TRBD2. CDR3 size: 15 residues. Trimming at V came to 1 base and at J to 5 bases, leaving 5 bases not matched to a gene. CDR1 SGDLS and CDR2 YYNGEE come from the germline V gene. The CDR3 nucleotides read TGTGCCAGCAGCGTAAGCGGGAGTGGGAACAATGAGCAGTTCTTC. Translated: CASSVSGSGNNEQFF.

This sequence joins TRBV20-1 and TRBJ1-6, with TRBD1 identical over 7 bases. Trimming removed 3 bases from V and 1 base from J; junction bases left unmatched: 3. Per the germline V gene, CDR1 is DFQATT and CDR2 is SNEGSKA (reference sequence). The CDR3 is 15 residues long. In nucleotides, the CDR3 is TGCAGTGCTAGTCGACAGGGTTCCTATAATTCACCCCTCCACTTT. It is translated as CSASRQGSYNSPLHF.

The chain uses TRBV6-1 and TRBJ2-5; perhaps D is TRBD1 or TRBD2 (5 bases each). This CDR3 contains 14 residues. CDR1 and CDR2 (germline): MNHNS, SASEGT. The CDR3: CATRGVGLGETQYF. The CDR3 region has the DNA TGTGCAACGAGGGGAGTTGGGCTCGGAGAGACCCAGTACTTC.

The chain has TRBV25-1 and TRBJ2-7; D possibly corresponds to TRBD2 (6 bases). The CDR3 sequence is 14 residues long. Germline V gene sequence: CDR1 MGHDK, CDR2 SYGVNS. Deletions cut 6 bases from V and 0 bases from J, with 12 bases between. CDR3 sequence: CASRREDHSYEQYF. Written as DNA, the CDR3 is TGTGCCAGCAGGAGGGAGGACCACTCCTACGAGCAGTACTTC.

This clonotype came up a few times. V and J are TRBV12-2 and TRBJ1-5. TRBV12-2 is a pseudogene locus. The CDR3 is made up of 15 amino acids. The CDR3 sequence: CASRPQTDLWQPQHF. For the CDR3, the DNA is TGTGCAAGTCGCCCGCAGACCGACCTCTGGCAGCCCCAGCATTTT.

This chain uses TRBV6-1 with TRBJ2-5; TRBD2 matches at 11 bases. This CDR3 comprises 14 residues. V was clipped by 4 bases and J by 5 bases; unmatched bases: 3. Germline CDR1 and CDR2: MNHNS and SASEGT. The CDR3 here is CASSALAGVETQYF. Written as DNA, the CDR3 is TGTGCCAGCAGTGCACTAGCGGGAGTGGAGACCCAGTACTTC.

In regard to this clonotype: The junction shows a germline mismatch at one end, possibly a read error. This rearrangement joins TRBV28 to TRBJ1-1; no clear D. From germline, CDR1 is MDHEN and CDR2 SYDVKM. This CDR3 region has 12 residues. The CDR3 spells CASTTSNTEAFF. For the CDR3, the DNA is TGTGCCAGCACCACTTCCAACACTGAAGCCTTCTTT.

This chain links TRBV30 with TRBJ2-1; 11 nucleotides agree with TRBD2. CDR1 and CDR2 from the germline V gene are GTSNPN and SVGIG (reference sequence). Trimming at V came to 1 base and at J to 13 bases, leaving 6 bases not matched to a gene. The CDR3 length is 13 residues. DNA of the CDR3: TGTGCCTGGAGTGCGGGGACTAGCGGACCTCAGTTCTTC. Translating gives CAWSAGTSGPQFF.

V is TRBV20-1 and J is TRBJ2-7, with 7 bases that match TRBD1. This CDR3 contains 13 residues. Germline V gene sequence: CDR1 DFQATT, CDR2 SNEGSKA (reference sequence). Germline trimming cut 6 bases from V and 0 bases from J; bases unmatched to any gene: 5. CDR3 loop: CSASGTVSYEQYF. CDR3 DNA: TGCAGTGCATCCGGGACAGTCTCCTACGAGCAGTACTTC.

This clonotype has only a few counts. The chain recombines TRBV10-3 with TRBJ1-2, with TRBD1 identical over 8 bases. Germline CDR1 and CDR2: ENHRY and SYGVKD. This CDR3 spans 14 amino acids. Unmatched junction bases numbered 7, after V lost 5 bases and J lost 5 bases. In DNA, the CDR3 is TGTGCCATCAGTCAGGGGGCGCCGGGTTATGGCTACACCTTC. Protein sequence: CAISQGAPGYGYTF.

The chain recombines TRBV6-1 with TRBJ1-2, with TRBD1 matching over 10 bases. From germline, CDR1 is MNHNS and CDR2 SASEGT. Trimming took 6 bases from V and 6 from J; bases not matched to a gene: 10. The length of the CDR3 is 15 residues. The CDR3 region has the DNA TGTGCCAGCAGCGCAATAACCGGGACAGGGGATGGCTACACCTTC. It specifies CASSAITGTGDGYTF.

The CDR3 reads CASSSIPGQGGSGANVLTF. CDR3 nucleotides: TGTGCCAGCAGCTCGATCCCGGGACAGGGAGGCTCTGGGGCCAACGTCCTGACTTTC. The chain combines TRBV11-3 with TRBJ2-6, with TRBD1 identical over 9 bases. The V gene end was trimmed by 4 bases and the J gene end by 0 bases; junction bases not matched to a gene: 10. This CDR3 spans 19 amino acids. The germline gives CDR1 SGHNT, CDR2 YENEEA.

The V gene is TRBV19, the J gene TRBJ2-1; D possibly matches TRBD1 or TRBD2 (5 bases each). Trimming took 3 bases from V and 8 from J, leaving 17 bases between them. Per the germline V gene, CDR1 is LNHDA and CDR2 is SQIVND (reference sequence). The length of the CDR3 is 15 residues. The CDR3 sequence: CASSIEGSLHHEQFF. CDR3 nucleotide sequence: TGTGCCAGTAGTATCGAGGGGTCCCTACACCATGAGCAGTTCTTC.